A single sample is the source of the 11 T cell receptor beta chains below, sequenced in a study of shared clonotypes between healthy human individuals. The method was immunoSEQ multiplex PCR; TCRdb's version includes in-frame clones alone and lacks a portion of them. The sample includes more than 2,000,000 clones, more than 90% of them seen just once. The sequencing sample was made of naive CD4+ T cells sorted from blood. The subset denotes: CD45RA+ positively selected. The receptors come from a man aged 18 to 30 in good health.

The V call is TRBV28, the J call TRBJ2-5; perhaps TRBD1 as D (6 bases). The J call may be faulty, since TRBJ2-7 better matches the DNA end. CDR1 MDHEN and CDR2 SYDVKM come from the germline V gene. The CDR3 extends over 14 amino acids. CDR3 loop: CASSSPGTSYEQYF. The DNA of the CDR3 is TGTGCCAGCAGCTCCCCCGGGACATCCTACGAGCAGTACTTC.

This clone showed up just once. Other nucleotide sequences in the sample specify the same CDR3. V is TRBV20-1 and J is TRBJ2-5; D remains ambiguous. This CDR3 comprises 11 residues. CDR1 is DFQATT, CDR2 SNEGSKA, per germline (reference sequence). Trimming took 3 bases from V and 5 from J, leaving 7 bases between them. The CDR3 region has the DNA TGCAGTGCTAGTGGTGGGGAGACCCAGTACTTC. It translates to CSASGGETQYF.

CDR3 bases: TGTGCCAGCAGCTTTGAGACAGGGGAGACCCAGTACTTC. Protein: CASSFETGETQYF. The rearrangement joins TRBV7-9 to TRBJ2-5; 7 nucleotides line up with TRBD1. Per germline, CDR1 SEHNR and CDR2 FQNEAQ (reference sequence). V shed 3 bases, J shed 5 bases, and the junction held 3 bases outside the gene matches. The CDR3 covers 13 residues.

The chain is built from TRBV5-1 and TRBJ2-3; D is undetermined. The V end lost 1 base, the J end lost 2 bases, and 8 bases lay between the germline ends. CDR1 is SGHRS and CDR2 is YFSETQ in the germline V gene. The CDR3 totals 14 residues. The chain's CDR3 is CASSLLGFTDTQYF. The DNA for the CDR3 is TGCGCCAGCAGCTTGCTAGGCTTCACAGATACGCAGTATTTT.

This chain uses TRBV4-2 with TRBJ1-2; 11 bases match TRBD1. Germline values: CDR1 LGHNA, CDR2 YNFKEQ. The V and J ends lost 0 bases and 6 bases, in that order; junction bases with no gene match: 3. This CDR3 region has 15 residues. This chain's CDR3 is CASSQEGTGGDGYTF. The CDR3 DNA sequence: TGTGCCAGCAGCCAAGAAGGGACAGGGGGTGATGGCTACACCTTC.

This chain's CDR3 is CASSFDGSYNEQFF. In DNA, the CDR3 is TGTGCCAGCAGCTTTGACGGCTCCTACAATGAGCAGTTCTTC. The chain recombines TRBV11-2 with TRBJ2-1; no reliable D call. V dropped 3 bases and J dropped 0 bases, with 6 bases sitting between them. The CDR3 contains 14 residues. CDR1 is SGHAT, CDR2 FQNNGV, per germline.

This clone was seen more than once but under ten times. This chain links TRBV4-1 with TRBJ1-1; 10 bases map to TRBD1. Germline V gives CDR1 MGHRA, CDR2 YSYEKL. The CDR3 runs 13 residues. V lost 3 bases and J lost 14; bases outside the gene matches: 9. The CDR3 reads CASSQAYGQGGFF. CDR3 DNA sequence: TGCGCCAGCAGCCAGGCTTATGGACAGGGGGGATTCTTT.

The rearrangement links TRBV5-6 to TRBJ1-5; 8 bases are shared with TRBD1. V shed 1 base and J 3 bases; nucleotides not matched to a gene: 6. The CDR3 consists of 16 residues. Germline CDR1 SGHDT, CDR2 YYEEEE. The CDR3: CASSLRGQADNQPQHF. The CDR3 bases are TGTGCCAGCAGCTTGAGGGGACAGGCAGACAATCAGCCCCAGCATTTT. The full variable domain, in which reference TRBV5-6 and TRBJ1-5 provide the parts outside the CDR3, is DAGVTQSPTHLIKTRGQQVTLRCSPKSGHDTVSWYQQALGQGPQFIFQYYEEEERQRGNFPDRFSGHQFPNYSSELNVNALLLGDSALYLCASSLRGQADNQPQHFGDGTRLSIL.

The CDR3 here is CASSLVSGLATLEQFF. In nucleotides, the CDR3 is TGTGCCAGCAGTTTAGTATCGGGACTAGCCACCCTGGAGCAGTTCTTC. This rearrangement joins TRBV27 to TRBJ2-1; 9 nucleotides agree with TRBD2. The CDR3 is 16 amino acids. Looked up from germline, CDR1 is MNHEY and CDR2 is SMNVEV (reference sequence). The V and J ends lost 2 bases and 10 bases, in that order; junction bases with no gene match: 12.

J is TRBJ2-7 and V is TRBV6-1, with no clear D. Germline V lookup: CDR1 MNHNS, CDR2 SASEGT. V was cut by 9 bases and J by 7 bases, with 19 bases left in between. The CDR3 is 13 residues long. For the CDR3, the DNA is TGTGCCAGTGTCCGGGCCCTCGAAAGGGAGCAGTACTTC. This sequence encodes CASVRALEREQYF.

This sequence joins TRBV9 and TRBJ1-2, with 8 bases lining up with TRBD1. The CDR3 length is 16 residues. Germline CDR1 and CDR2: SGDLS and YYNGEE. The V gene end was trimmed by 0 bases and the J gene end by 6 bases; junction bases not matched to a gene: 10. CDR3 loop: CASSVDAIQGGHGYTF. Written as DNA, the CDR3 is TGTGCCAGCAGCGTAGACGCAATACAGGGGGGCCATGGCTACACCTTC.